This passage covers 16 T cell receptor beta chains from one sample sequenced in a study of post-analysis software for immune sequencing data. Study-wide findings and caveats: In patients, a few TRBV segments were more frequent than in controls, with TRBV5-6, TRBV5-1 and TRBV20-1 among them.

Sequencing libraries made from TCR beta cDNA carried unique molecular identifiers. Using its own MiXCR run on the PCR reads, TCRdb lists one record per CDR3 protein. The sample has 400,000 to 500,000 distinct CDR3 sequences; approximately 38% are singletons. These receptors lack a known antigen. Sequences were obtained from blood. All receptors derive from a girl aged 2 to 9 with multiple sclerosis.

This chain joins TRBV20-1 and TRBJ2-7; possible D gene TRBD1, 5 bases. The germline CDR1 and CDR2 sequences are DFQATT and SNEGSKA (reference sequence). The CDR3 spans 15 residues. The ends were cut back, 3 bases at V and 2 bases at J, with 17 bases in the middle. Written as DNA, the CDR3 is TGCAGTGCTAGGTATCGCCAGGGAAGTCCCTACGAGCAGTACTTC. This codes for CSARYRQGSPYEQYF.

This chain connects TRBV10-3 to TRBJ1-1; a weak D match, TRBD1 (5 bases). Trimming left V 2 bases short and J 7 bases short, with 14 bases between. Germline CDR1 and CDR2: ENHRY and SYGVKD. CDR3 length equals 14 residues. CDR3 DNA: TGTGCCATCAGTGAGCAGGGTCGGGGGGATGAAGCTTTCTTT. Translation gives CAISEQGRGDEAFF.

V gene TRBV7-2 combines with J gene TRBJ2-1, with D perhaps TRBD1 or TRBD2 (5 bases each). The CDR3 runs to 14 residues. CDR1 is SGHTA and CDR2 is FQGNSA in the germline V gene. V was clipped by 5 bases and J by 9 bases, with 17 bases between them. The CDR3 loop reads CASSRHMGVGEQFF. CDR3 DNA: TGTGCCAGCAGCCGACACATGGGGGTTGGTGAGCAGTTCTTC.

The CDR3 sequence: CSASRSRRLESTDTQYF. CDR3 nucleotide sequence: TGCAGTGCCAGTCGGTCTCGTCGTTTGGAGTCCACAGATACGCAGTATTTT. This chain links TRBV20-1 with TRBJ2-3, with no clear D. CDR1 is DFQATT, CDR2 SNEGSKA, per germline (reference sequence). This CDR3 region has 17 residues. Deletions cut 6 bases from V and 2 bases from J, with 24 bases between.

The rearrangement links TRBV7-6 to TRBJ2-1; TRBD2 aligns across 13 bases. Germline-derived CDR1 and CDR2 are SGHVS and FNYEAQ. This CDR3 spans 18 amino acids. The V and J ends lost 2 bases and 5 bases, in that order; junction bases with no gene match: 9. The CDR3 DNA reads as TGTGCCAGCAGCTTAACTAGCGGGGGGGCTATAGGGGACAATGAGCAGTTCTTC. Protein sequence: CASSLTSGGAIGDNEQFF.

The genes are TRBV29-1 and TRBJ2-5; 11 bases are a match to TRBD2. Trimming cost V 1 base and J 4 bases; bases outside gene matches: 5. Germline assignment: CDR1 SQVTM and CDR2 ANQGSEA. The CDR3 consists of 15 residues. The CDR3 DNA reads as TGCAGCGTTGAAGGAGGGACTAGCGGAATAGAGACCCAGTACTTC. This encodes CSVEGGTSGIETQYF.

This clonotype was counted a few times. The chain couples TRBV10-3 to TRBJ1-1; 9 bases line up with TRBD1. The CDR3 spans 14 residues. Germline V gene sequence: CDR1 ENHRY, CDR2 SYGVKD. Unmatched junction bases numbered 11, after V lost 4 bases and J lost 11 bases. DNA for the CDR3: TGTGCCATCAGTGGGGTGGGACAGGGCAATTGGGCTTTCTTT. Encoded protein: CAISGVGQGNWAFF.

This clonotype has a single count. This chain uses TRBV20-1 with TRBJ2-4; D might be TRBD2 (5 bases). The DNA end lines up better with TRBJ2-5; the J call may be wrong. CDR3 length: 15 residues. Germline-derived CDR1 and CDR2 are DFQATT and SNEGSKA (reference sequence). CDR3 residues: CSAREAGLAQETQYF. The DNA of the CDR3 is TGCAGTGCTAGGGAGGCAGGTCTAGCCCAAGAGACCCAGTACTTC.

The chain couples TRBV2 to TRBJ2-1; no reliable D call. This CDR3 contains 15 residues. V gave up 7 bases and J gave up 1 base, with 14 bases separating them. Germline lookup yields CDR1 SNHLY and CDR2 FYNNEI. The CDR3 reads CASNENAVSYNEQFF. The DNA of the CDR3 is TGTGCCAGCAACGAAAATGCGGTTTCCTACAATGAGCAGTTCTTC.

V usage is TRBV5-1 and J usage is TRBJ2-1; D is perhaps TRBD2 (6 bases). V lost 2 bases, J lost 4 bases, and 10 bases lay in between. This CDR3 contains 14 residues. CDR1 SGHRS and CDR2 YFSETQ come from the germline V gene. The CDR3 region has the DNA TGCGCCAGCAGCTTTACTAGCAGGTACAATGAGCAGTTCTTC. This encodes CASSFTSRYNEQFF.

This clonotype has more than one count but fewer than ten. V is TRBV6-6 and J is TRBJ2-7, with 9 bases matching TRBD2. Germline assignment: CDR1 MNHNY and CDR2 SVGAGI (reference sequence). The CDR3 extends over 13 amino acids. Losses at the gene ends were 8 bases for V and 6 bases for J; bases not matched to a gene: 8. CDR3 residues: CASLAGEVGEQYF. The CDR3 nucleotides are TGTGCCAGCTTAGCGGGAGAGGTGGGCGAGCAGTACTTC.

V gene TRBV5-1 combines with J gene TRBJ2-3; maybe TRBD2 (5 bases). The CDR3 consists of 16 residues. Germline V gene lookup returns CDR1 SGHRS and CDR2 YFSETQ. Trimming left V 0 bases short and J 2 bases short, with 13 bases between. CDR3 amino acids: CASSLVPPGYTDTQYF. CDR3 nucleotide sequence: TGCGCCAGCAGCTTGGTACCACCGGGGTACACAGATACGCAGTATTTT.

This clonotype was detected once. The chain is built from TRBV5-1 and TRBJ1-2; TRBD1 agrees at 11 bases. V shed 4 bases, J shed 12 bases, and the junction held 14 bases outside the gene matches. Germline V gene data show CDR1 as SGHRS and CDR2 as YFSETQ. This CDR3 region has 15 residues. The CDR3 loop is CASSPRTGGTDGHTF. The DNA of the CDR3 is TGCGCCAGCAGCCCGAGGACAGGGGGCACGGACGGCCACACCTTC.

This sequence joins TRBV29-1 and TRBJ2-1; D gene unclear. Germline assignment: CDR1 SQVTM and CDR2 ANQGSEA. V shed 6 bases and J shed 4 bases, with 4 bases lying between them. The length of the CDR3 is 10 residues. The CDR3 loop reads CSVQYNEQFF. CDR3 DNA: TGCAGCGTACAGTACAATGAGCAGTTCTTC.

This clonotype has a handful of counts. The chain employs TRBV21-1 and TRBJ2-5; the table assigns TRBD2, which was not confirmed against the DNA. The end of the DNA is better explained by TRBJ2-7, so the J call may be wrong. TRBV21-1 is reported as a pseudogene. This CDR3 has 14 residues. CDR3 in amino acids: CASSPQRDRHEQYF. The CDR3 DNA reads as TGTGCCAGCAGCCCCCAGCGGGACCGCCACGAGCAGTACTTC.

The chain is built from TRBV5-1 and TRBJ2-1; D gene uncertain. CDR1 and CDR2 (germline): SGHRS, YFSETQ. V lost 0 bases, J lost 0 bases, and 13 bases lay in between. The CDR3 totals 17 residues. CDR3 DNA sequence: TGCGCCAGCAGCTTGGCTCGGGCCAGAAGCTCCTACAATGAGCAGTTCTTC. Translated: CASSLARARSSYNEQFF.